The 26 T cell receptor beta chains below all came from one sample that was sequenced in a study of metastatic and nonmetastatic thyroid tumors. TCRdb re-analyzed the PCR reads using MiXCR. The profile shows roughly 90,000 clones, around 14% of them singletons. Every patient was untreated before thyroid surgery. The sequenced sample was blood. The receptors originated from a female donor with papillary thyroid cancer or a benign thyroid nodule (not recorded which). Some clones in this sample may be carry-over from other donors' samples.

This clone was recorded at least ten times. The chain joins TRBV10-3 to TRBJ2-1; 10 positions match TRBD2. The ends lost 2 bases at V and 6 bases at J; junction bases unmatched: 1. Germline V gene sequence: CDR1 ENHRY, CDR2 SYGVKD. The CDR3 length is 14 residues. The CDR3, as DNA: TGTGCCATCAGTGAGGGGACTAGCGTCAATGAGCAGTTCTTC. Protein sequence: CAISEGTSVNEQFF.

This clone was detected ten times or more. V gene TRBV9 combines with J gene TRBJ2-1; D is unresolved. V lost 3 bases to trimming and J lost 5 bases, with 3 bases between them. CDR3 size: 11 residues. Germline CDR1 and CDR2: SGDLS and YYNGEE. The DNA for the CDR3 is TGTGCCAGCAGCGCCGACAATGAGCAGTTCTTC. Amino acids: CASSADNEQFF.

This clone was detected ten times or more. The rearrangement links TRBV27 to TRBJ2-1, with 13 nucleotides matching TRBD2. J was trimmed by 5 bases and V by 3 bases; bases with no gene match: 4. This CDR3 contains 16 residues. In germline, CDR1 is MNHEY, CDR2 SMNVEV (reference sequence). DNA of the CDR3: TGTGCCAGCAGTTTCCGACTAGCGGGGGGAAACAATGAGCAGTTCTTC. It is translated as CASSFRLAGGNNEQFF.

This clone appeared many times. The chain has TRBV3-1 and TRBJ2-7; 9 bases line up with TRBD1. This CDR3 region has 17 residues. Germline V gene data show CDR1 as LGHDT and CDR2 as YNNKEL (reference sequence). V gave up 2 bases and J gave up 4 bases; unmatched junction bases: 12. The CDR3 protein is CASSQLPGQGIKYEQYF. The CDR3, as DNA: TGTGCCAGCAGCCAACTTCCGGGACAGGGTATAAAGTACGAGCAGTACTTC.

On this clone: Other nucleotide sequences from this sample produce the same CDR3. CDR3 coding DNA: TGTGCCAGCAGCCAAGATCATTGGTCCTGGGAGGGCTACACCTTC. Protein: CASSQDHWSWEGYTF. V gene TRBV14 combines with J gene TRBJ1-2; D remains ambiguous. Trimming shortened V by 0 bases and J by 8 bases, and 16 bases separated the two germline ends. CDR3 length: 15 residues. Germline V gene data show CDR1 as SGHDN and CDR2 as FVKESK.

The V call is TRBV19, the J call TRBJ2-1; weak D call: TRBD2 (6 bases). Germline V gene data show CDR1 as LNHDA and CDR2 as SQIVND (reference sequence). V shed 7 bases and J shed 3 bases, with 16 bases lying between them. CDR3 length: 15 residues. CDR3 amino acids: CASTIAWGDYNEQFF. CDR3 DNA sequence: TGTGCCAGTACTATTGCGTGGGGGGACTACAATGAGCAGTTCTTC.

This clone has a count of ten or more. The chain combines TRBV6-2 or TRBV6-3 with TRBJ2-1; the D gene is possibly TRBD2 (6 bases). V lost 5 bases and J lost 4, with 12 bases in between. This CDR3 contains 14 residues. The germline V gene encodes CDR1 MNHEY and CDR2 SVGEGT. The CDR3 spells CASSIFGGYNEQFF. CDR3 in DNA: TGTGCCAGCAGTATATTCGGGGGATACAATGAGCAGTTCTTC.

This clone was recorded at least ten times. The chain combines TRBV12-5 with TRBJ1-1, with D hard to call. CDR3 length: 14 residues. Trimming took off 4 bases at V and 1 base at J, with 10 bases between the two ends. Germline V gives CDR1 LGHNT, CDR2 FRNRAP. The CDR3 reads CASGWDAPNTEAFF. CDR3 DNA: TGTGCTAGTGGTTGGGATGCCCCGAACACTGAAGCTTTCTTT.

This clone appeared a few times. Given a much more abundant clone one base away, this may be a read error. The sample carries other DNA sequences with the same CDR3. The V call is TRBV7-6, the J call TRBJ1-6; D is ambiguous. Germline V lookup: CDR1 SGHVS, CDR2 FNYEAQ. The CDR3 is made up of 14 amino acids. Trimming stripped 4 bases from V and 6 bases from J, with 10 bases between. CDR3 nucleotides: TGTGCCAGCAGCTCGGACGCCTCTAATTCACCCCTCCACTTT. This sequence encodes CASSSDASNSPLHF.

This clone has a count of ten or more. The chain links TRBV7-3 to TRBJ1-3; D is ambiguous. This CDR3 comprises 15 residues. Germline CDR1 is SGHTA and CDR2 is FQGTGA. The V end lost 8 bases, the J end lost 0 bases, and 14 bases lay between the germline ends. In DNA form, the CDR3 reads TGTGCCAGCGGGCGAGACGGTGGCTCTGGAAACACCATATATTTT. It specifies CASGRDGGSGNTIYF.

This clone was seen many times. The J gene is TRBJ1-6, the V gene TRBV9; TRBD1 agrees at 7 bases. The CDR3 sequence is 15 residues long. From germline, CDR1 is SGDLS and CDR2 YYNGEE. V was pared by 3 bases and J by 7 bases, with 7 bases of the junction left unmatched. The CDR3 reads CASSAWTGLNSPLHF. The CDR3 nucleotides read TGTGCCAGCAGCGCGTGGACAGGACTCAATTCACCCCTCCACTTT.

The chain recombines TRBV2 with TRBJ1-2; tentatively, D is TRBD1 (5 bases). CDR1 and CDR2 from the germline V gene are SNHLY and FYNNEI. The V end lost 0 bases, the J end lost 4 bases, and 21 bases lay between the germline ends. CDR3 length: 18 amino acids. CDR3 DNA sequence: TGTGCCAGCAGTGAAGCGAGTCGGACTGGGGCGGCGGCCTATGGCTACACCTTC. It encodes CASSEASRTGAAAYGYTF.

This clone was recorded at least ten times. The chain employs TRBV20-1 and TRBJ2-7, with a weak D call TRBD1 (7 bases). The ends were cut back, 5 bases at V and 6 bases at J, with 11 bases in the middle. There are 11 residues in the CDR3. From germline, CDR1 is DFQATT and CDR2 SNEGSKA (reference sequence). CDR3 amino acids: CSASQGGEQYF. In nucleotides, the CDR3 is TGCAGTGCTTCCCAGGGGGGCGAGCAGTACTTC.

This clone showed up many times. The chain combines TRBV9 with TRBJ2-1, with D possibly called TRBD1 or TRBD2 (5 bases each). Germline assignment: CDR1 SGDLS and CDR2 YYNGEE. The CDR3 has 17 residues. The V gene lost 0 bases and the J gene lost 0 bases, with 13 bases spanning the gap. The CDR3 bases are TGTGCCAGCAGCGTAGAGCTTTGGGGGAGCTCCTACAATGAGCAGTTCTTC. This codes for CASSVELWGSSYNEQFF. Based on the CDR3 plus reference TRBV9 and TRBJ2-1, the full variable domain is DSGVTQTPKHLITATGQRVTLRCSPRSGDLSVYWYQQSLDQGLQFLIQYYNGEERAKGNILERFSAQQFPDLHSELNLSSLELGDSALYFCASSVELWGSSYNEQFFGPGTRLTVL.

Ten or more counts support this clone. V usage is TRBV6-6 and J usage is TRBJ1-3, with 9 bases matching TRBD1. CDR1 is MNHNY, CDR2 SVGAGI, per germline (reference sequence). The CDR3 length is 15 residues. The V and J ends lost 2 bases and 8 bases, in that order; junction bases with no gene match: 7. The CDR3 here is CASSYRGQGWDTIYF. As DNA, the CDR3 is TGTGCCAGCAGTTACCGGGGACAGGGTTGGGACACCATATATTTT.

This clone was counted ten times or more. The gene calls are TRBV5-1 and TRBJ1-2, with a weak D call TRBD1 (6 bases). Germline V gives CDR1 SGHRS, CDR2 YFSETQ. This CDR3 spans 14 amino acids. V lost 4 bases, J lost 4 bases, and 14 bases lay in between. The CDR3 here is CASSVLTDSYGYTF. CDR3 coding DNA: TGCGCCAGCAGCGTACTGACGGACAGCTATGGCTACACCTTC.

At least ten counts were recorded for this clone. The chain recombines TRBV27 with TRBJ2-1; 7 bases agree with TRBD1. The V gene's germline CDR1 is MNHEY and CDR2 SMNVEV (reference sequence). The CDR3 runs to 15 residues. With V trimmed by 6 bases and J by 7 bases, 12 bases remained unmatched. The DNA for the CDR3 is TGTGCCAGCAGATCTCTCGGGACAGCGGAAAATGAGCAGTTCTTC. It specifies CASRSLGTAENEQFF.

This clone was seen a few times. This may come from a read error, since a much larger clone is one base off. V usage is TRBV4-1 and J usage is TRBJ2-7; D unresolved. V was trimmed by 4 bases and J by 0 bases, leaving 7 bases between them. The CDR3 consists of 13 residues. The V gene's germline CDR1 is MGHRA and CDR2 YSYEKL. The CDR3 is CASSLTFSYEQYF. In DNA, the CDR3 is TGCGCCAGCAGCCTCACGTTCTCCTACGAGCAGTACTTC.

The table lists this clone with many counts. The chain carries TRBV6-6 and TRBJ1-4, with TRBD1 as a possible D gene (6 bases). Trimming removed 0 bases at V and 5 bases at J, with 10 bases between. The length of the CDR3 is 15 residues. The germline CDR1 and CDR2 sequences are MNHNY and SVGAGI (reference sequence). This chain's CDR3 is CASSYSGTNNEKLFF. The CDR3 region has the DNA TGTGCCAGCAGTTACTCCGGGACAAACAATGAAAAACTGTTTTTT.

This clone was picked up many times. The chain is built from TRBV9 and TRBJ1-1; 9 nucleotides line up with TRBD1. V was pared by 8 bases and J by 5 bases, with 7 bases of the junction left unmatched. Germline V CDR1 and CDR2: SGDLS, YYNGEE. CDR3 size: 13 residues. Here the CDR3 reads CASGTGTWTEAFF. The CDR3 nucleotides are TGTGCCAGTGGGACAGGGACATGGACTGAAGCTTTCTTT.

This clone appeared many times. This sequence joins TRBV5-1 and TRBJ2-2; D remains unclear. V gave up 0 bases and J gave up 4 bases, with 10 bases separating them. The CDR3 covers 15 residues. The germline CDR1 and CDR2 sequences are SGHRS and YFSETQ. CDR3 nucleotide sequence: TGCGCCAGCAGCTTGGTGGAAGGGTTCACCGGGGAGCTGTTTTTT. It encodes CASSLVEGFTGELFF.

Comment on this clone: A much bigger clone sits one base away, suggesting this may be a read error. The chain has TRBV20-1 and TRBJ2-5; 8 nucleotides align to TRBD2. The CDR3 is 15 residues long. The germline gives CDR1 DFQATT, CDR2 SNEGSKA (reference sequence). The trim removed 7 bases at V and 1 base at J, leaving 11 bases unmatched. The CDR3 protein is CSVYGLASGQETQYF. The CDR3, as DNA: TGCAGTGTCTATGGACTAGCCTCTGGCCAAGAGACCCAGTACTTC.

This clone has a count of ten or more. This chain links TRBV6-1 with TRBJ1-1; D gene uncertain. CDR3 size: 16 residues. V was pared by 6 bases and J by 2 bases, with 19 bases between. Germline V gives CDR1 MNHNS, CDR2 SASEGT. The CDR3 sequence: CASRTSPSWANTEAFF. The CDR3, as DNA: TGTGCCAGCAGGACGTCCCCCAGTTGGGCAAACACTGAAGCTTTCTTT.

Concerning this clone itself: This may be a read error, as it is one base from a much larger clone. Other DNA sequences in the same sample also yield this CDR3. V and J are TRBV9 and TRBJ2-2; D is ambiguous. This CDR3 has 16 residues. Trimming took off 2 bases at V and 2 bases at J, with 13 bases between the two ends. CDR1 is SGDLS and CDR2 is YYNGEE in the germline V gene. Here the CDR3 DNA reads TGTGCCAGCAGCGTCTACGGCCCCCCTAACACCGGGGAGCTGTTTTTT. It specifies CASSVYGPPNTGELFF.

This clone was observed a few times. The chain is built from TRBV5-1 and TRBJ2-1, with 8 bases that match TRBD2. Losses at the gene ends were 6 bases for V and 5 bases for J; bases not matched to a gene: 19. The germline V gene has CDR1 SGHRS and CDR2 YFSETQ. CDR3 length: 18 amino acids. CDR3 DNA: TGCGCCAGCAATATCACCCCCCTGTGCGGGGGGCCAAACAATGAGCAGTTCTTC. Its protein product is CASNITPLCGGPNNEQFF.

This clone was seen repeatedly, ten times or more. The chain uses TRBV19 and TRBJ1-3; D is unclear. Germline CDR1 reads LNHDA; CDR2 reads SQIVND (reference sequence). This CDR3 region has 16 residues. V was shortened by 5 bases and J by 0 bases, with 14 bases between the two germline ends. CDR3 sequence: CASSAATLLSGNTIYF. The CDR3 DNA follows: TGTGCCAGTAGTGCGGCGACACTTCTCTCTGGAAACACCATATATTTT.